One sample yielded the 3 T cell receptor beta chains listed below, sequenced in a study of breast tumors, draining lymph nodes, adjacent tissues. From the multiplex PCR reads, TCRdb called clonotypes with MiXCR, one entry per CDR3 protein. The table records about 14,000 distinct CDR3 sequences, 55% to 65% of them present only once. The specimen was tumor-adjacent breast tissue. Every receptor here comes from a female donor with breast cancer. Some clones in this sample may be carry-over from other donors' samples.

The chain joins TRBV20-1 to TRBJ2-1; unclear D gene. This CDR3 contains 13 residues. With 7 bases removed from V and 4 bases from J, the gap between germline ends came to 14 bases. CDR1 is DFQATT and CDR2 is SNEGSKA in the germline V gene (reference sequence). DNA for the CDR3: TGCAGTGTGGGCAGGCTACCGTACAATGAGCAGTTCTTC. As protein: CSVGRLPYNEQFF.

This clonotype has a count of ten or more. The CDR3 DNA reads TGCGCCAGCAGCTCCACGCCGGGACAGACCACTGAAGCTTTCTTT. This gives the protein CASSSTPGQTTEAFF. The rearrangement joins TRBV5-1 to TRBJ1-1, with 7 bases that match TRBD1. The CDR3 length is 15 residues. Trimming removed 3 bases from V and 4 bases from J; junction bases left unmatched: 9. Germline V lookup: CDR1 SGHRS, CDR2 YFSETQ.

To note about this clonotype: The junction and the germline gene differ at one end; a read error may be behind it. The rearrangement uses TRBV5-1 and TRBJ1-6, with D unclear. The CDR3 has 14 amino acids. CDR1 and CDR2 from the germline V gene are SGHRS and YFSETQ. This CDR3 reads CASSLAIDNSPLHF. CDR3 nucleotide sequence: TGCGCCAGCAGCTTGGCCATTGATAATTCCCCCCTCCACTTT.